This T cell receptor (beta chain) was recorded in a study of shared clonotypes between healthy human individuals. Regarding the study as a whole: Among non-shared clonotypes, generation probabilities were lower than among those shared by all four donors. Apart from blood, nothing was sampled; tissue repertoires likely differ.

This clone was picked up one time. Its antigen is as yet unknown. Assay runs were performed at deep level. The data were produced by immunoSEQ multiplex PCR, yet TCRdb's version contains in-frame clones alone and is incomplete. The table has roughly 1,500,000 clones, approximately 98% seen once. The germline V gene encodes CDR1 MNHNS and CDR2 SASEGT. The CDR3 covers 16 residues. Germline trimming cut 4 bases from V and 4 bases from J; bases unmatched to any gene: 9. Donation came from healthy HIV-negative adults that had no recent acute infections or vaccinations. The rearrangement joins TRBV6-1 to TRBJ2-5, with 10 nucleotides matching TRBD2. The sample consisted of naive CD4+ T cells sorted from blood. Subset defined: CD45RA+ positively selected. The TCR comes from a man under 40 in good health. DNA for the CDR3: TGTGCCAGCAGTGCCACGACTAGCGGGCTTCGAGAGACCCAGTACTTC. Translation: CASSATTSGLRETQYF.